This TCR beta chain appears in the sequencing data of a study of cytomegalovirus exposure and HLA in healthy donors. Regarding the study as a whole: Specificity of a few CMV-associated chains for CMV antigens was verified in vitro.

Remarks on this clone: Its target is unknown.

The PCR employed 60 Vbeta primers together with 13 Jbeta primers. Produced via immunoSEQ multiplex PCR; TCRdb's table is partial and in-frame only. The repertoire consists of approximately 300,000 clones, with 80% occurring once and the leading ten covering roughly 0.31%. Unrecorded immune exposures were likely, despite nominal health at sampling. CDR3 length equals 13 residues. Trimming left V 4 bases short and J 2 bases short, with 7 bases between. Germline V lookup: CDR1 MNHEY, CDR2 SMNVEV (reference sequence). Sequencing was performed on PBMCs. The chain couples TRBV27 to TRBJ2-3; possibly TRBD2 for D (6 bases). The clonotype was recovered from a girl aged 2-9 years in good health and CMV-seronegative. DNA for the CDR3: TGTGCCAGCAGTTCTAGCGTCACAGATACGCAGTATTTT. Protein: CASSSSVTDTQYF.